Listed here are 28 T cell receptor beta chains from one sample, sequenced in a study of T cell clonality in common variable immunodeficiency. The protocol was immunoSEQ multiplex PCR, while the TCRdb copy is restricted to in-frame clones and leaves out a portion. The record shows tens of thousands of clones for this sample, with no singletons present. Sequenced sample: peripheral blood mononuclear cells. The receptors were sampled from a person aged 18 to 75 in good health.

This clone showed up many times. The sequenced fragment ends 3 residues before the CDR3 boundary, so the rest is inferred from the germline J gene. The chain uses TRBV19 and TRBJ2-1; 10 bases fit TRBD2. CDR1 is LNHDA, CDR2 SQIVND, per germline (reference sequence). V shed 4 bases, J shed 8 bases, and the junction held 8 bases outside the gene matches. This CDR3 spans 15 amino acids. The sequenced CDR3 bases are TGTGCCAGTAGTAGAAAGCGGGAGGGTACCCATGAG. This encodes CASSRKREGTHE. The full CDR3 sequence reads CASSRKREGTHEQFF.

This clone has a count of ten or more. This sample also contains other DNA sequences that code for the same CDR3. CDR3 bases read: TGTGCCAGCTCACCAAAGAGACTAGCGGCATACAATGAG. It yields the protein CASSPKRLAAYNE. The entire CDR3 sequence reads CASSPKRLAAYNEQFF. The chain uses TRBV18 and TRBJ2-1, with 9 bases that match TRBD2. The read falls 3 residues short of the CDR3 end, and the missing part is taken from the germline J gene. Germline assignment: CDR1 KGHSH and CDR2 LQKENI. The CDR3 covers 16 residues. The junction had 6 bases not matched to a gene; V was cut back by 2 bases and J by 4 bases.

Details on this clone: Relative to the germline gene, one junction end is altered; a read error may explain this. The read ends 3 residues shy of where the CDR3 ends; the end is completed using the germline J gene. Distinct nucleotide sequences in the sample also encode this CDR3. The chain is built from TRBV19 and TRBJ1-1; weak D call: TRBD1 (5 bases). This CDR3 has 14 residues. The germline V gene has CDR1 LNHDA and CDR2 SQIVND (reference sequence). CDR3 region: CASSIQGVNTEAFF. The sequenced CDR3 bases are TGTGCCAGTAGTATACAGGGTGTGAACACGGAA.

Ten or more counts support this clone. The read terminates 3 residues before the CDR3 end, so the remaining end is supplied by the germline J gene. The genes are TRBV5-1 and TRBJ2-2, with TRBD1 matching over 7 bases. Germline V gene lookup returns CDR1 SGHRS and CDR2 YFSETQ. The CDR3 has 16 amino acids. Trimming removed 4 bases from V and 4 bases from J; junction bases left unmatched: 10. CDR3 DNA (partial): TGCGCCAGCAGCCCGTCGGGACAGACACCCACCGGGGAG. It yields the protein CASSPSGQTPTGE. The complete CDR3 protein is CASSPSGQTPTGELFF.

This clone was observed many times. The observed sequence ends 3 residues before the CDR3 terminus, with the missing tail filled in from the germline J gene. The chain employs TRBV5-1 and TRBJ1-1; 10 nucleotides line up with TRBD1. The CDR3 contains 15 residues. Germline V gene data show CDR1 as SGHRS and CDR2 as YFSETQ. The ends lost 0 bases at V and 4 bases at J; junction bases unmatched: 3. CDR3 in amino acids: CASSLAGQGLTEAFF. The CDR3 bases that were read are TGCGCCAGCAGCTTGGCGGGACAGGGGCTCACTGAA. The full variable domain, completed using reference TRBV5-1 and TRBJ1-1, is KAGVTQTPRYLIKTRGQQVTLSCSPISGHRSVSWYQQTPGQGLQFLFEYFSETQRNKGNFPGRFSGRQFSNSRSEMNVSTLELGDSALYLCASSLAGQGLTEAFFGQGTRLTVV.

This clone was counted ten times or more. Sequencing ends 3 residues short of the CDR3 end; the germline J gene provides the rest. This chain joins TRBV18 and TRBJ2-5; possibly TRBD2 for D (6 bases). The CDR3 is 18 residues long. Per the germline V gene, CDR1 is KGHSH and CDR2 is LQKENI. V was clipped by 1 base and J by 1 base, with 19 bases between them. CDR3 loop: CASSPRGIGAGSQETQYF. CDR3 DNA, as far as it was read: TGTGCCAGCTCACCACGGGGGATCGGGGCGGGGAGCCAAGAGACC.

Ten or more counts support this clone. The read stops 3 residues short of the end of the CDR3; the missing end is completed from the germline J gene. This chain uses TRBV7-2 with TRBJ2-5; D unclear. The CDR3 sequence is 11 residues long. The ends were cut back, 5 bases at V and 2 bases at J, with 3 bases in the middle. Looked up from germline, CDR1 is SGHTA and CDR2 is FQGNSA. The CDR3 DNA, read in part, is TGTGCCAGCAGCCCACAAGAGACC. Its protein product is CASSPQET. The whole CDR3 reads CASSPQETQYF. Looking up the rest from reference TRBV7-2 and TRBJ2-5 gives the full variable domain: GAGVSQSPSNKVTEKGKDVELRCDPISGHTALYWYRQSLGQGLEFLIYFQGNSAPDKSGLPSDRFSAERTGGSVSTLTIQRTQQEDSAVYLCASSPQETQYFGPGTRLLVL.

This clone was seen at least ten times. The read ends 3 residues early relative to the CDR3; the germline J gene fills the gap. The gene calls are TRBV2 and TRBJ2-7; D gene ambiguous. V lost 6 bases and J 0 bases, leaving 15 bases between the germline ends. Germline-derived CDR1 and CDR2 are SNHLY and FYNNEI. The CDR3 covers 15 residues. The CDR3 loop is CASRTVPPYSYEQYF. CDR3 bases read: TGTGCCAGCAGGACTGTCCCCCCATACTCCTACGAG.

This clone was detected ten times or more. The read ends 3 residues shy of where the CDR3 ends; the end is completed using the germline J gene. This chain connects TRBV6-1 to TRBJ2-2, with D possibly being TRBD1 (5 bases). Trimming shortened V by 3 bases and J by 1 base, and 12 bases separated the two germline ends. This CDR3 has 16 amino acids. Germline V lookup: CDR1 MNHNS, CDR2 SASEGT. Partial CDR3 DNA: TGTGCCAGCAGTGAGTGGTTCACAGGGAACACCGGGGAG. This translates into CASSEWFTGNTGE. Given in full, the CDR3 is CASSEWFTGNTGELFF.

The sample holds many counts of this clone. The read is 3 residues too short to cover the CDR3 end, so that end is filled in from the germline J gene. V and J are TRBV2 and TRBJ1-1, with TRBD1 as a possible D gene (5 bases). The CDR3 totals 14 residues. Germline CDR1 reads SNHLY; CDR2 reads FYNNEI. The DNA read from the CDR3 is TGTGCCAGCAGTGCCAGTGCGTGGGAGGGGTCG. This sequence encodes CASSASAWEGS. The full-length CDR3 reads as CASSASAWEGSAFF.

On this clone: Sequencing ends 3 residues short of the CDR3 end; the germline J gene provides the rest. This chain links TRBV25-1 with TRBJ1-2, with D possibly matching TRBD1 (6 bases). This CDR3 is 14 amino acids long. The germline V and J ends were trimmed by 6 bases and 2 bases, with 13 bases remaining between them. Per germline, CDR1 MGHDK and CDR2 SYGVNS. The CDR3 bases that were read are TGTGCCAGCAGCCGACAGGACCAGAACTATGGC. This gives the protein CASSRQDQNYG. The whole CDR3 sequence reads CASSRQDQNYGYTF.

The table lists this clone with many counts. The DNA read from the CDR3 is TGTGCCAGCAGGTTAGACAGGGGTGACTACGAG. It specifies CASRLDRGDYE. The whole CDR3 protein is CASRLDRGDYEQYF. The chain has TRBV28 and TRBJ2-7, with TRBD1 identical over 8 bases. The CDR3 goes on 3 residues after the read ends, and that part is filled in from the germline J gene. CDR1 and CDR2 from the germline V gene are MDHEN and SYDVKM. This CDR3 has 14 amino acids. With 6 bases clipped from V and 3 bases from J, the junction kept 7 bases outside the gene matches.

This clone appeared many times. The CDR3 is cut off 3 residues early in the read; its end comes from the germline J gene. The V gene is TRBV9, the J gene TRBJ2-5; possibly TRBD2 for D (5 bases). Looked up from germline, CDR1 is SGDLS and CDR2 is YYNGEE. This CDR3 has 17 amino acids. Trimming cost V 0 bases and J 0 bases, with 15 bases left between them. This CDR3 is CASSVAGVGLYQETQYF. The part of the CDR3 DNA that was read is TGTGCCAGCAGCGTAGCCGGGGTAGGACTGTACCAAGAGACC.

In this sample, this clone turned up many times. Sequencing ends 3 residues short of the CDR3 end; the germline J gene provides the rest. The chain combines TRBV19 with TRBJ1-1; TRBD1 aligns across 8 bases. Germline lookup yields CDR1 LNHDA and CDR2 SQIVND (reference sequence). The CDR3 sequence is 13 residues long. V was pared by 2 bases and J by 4 bases, with 0 bases of the junction left unmatched. The CDR3 reads CASSIQGATEAFF. Incomplete CDR3 DNA: TGTGCCAGTAGTATACAGGGGGCCACTGAA.

In this sample, this clone turned up many times. The CDR3 end is not reached by the read, which stops 3 residues before it; the germline J gene fills it in. The chain recombines TRBV5-1 with TRBJ2-1; 10 bases map to TRBD2. The CDR3 is 16 residues long. With 0 bases clipped from V and 4 bases from J, the junction kept 4 bases outside the gene matches. Per the germline V gene, CDR1 is SGHRS and CDR2 is YFSETQ. The CDR3 sequence: CASSLAGTSAYNEQFF. The covered CDR3 bases are TGCGCCAGCAGCTTGGCGGGGACTAGCGCTTACAATGAG.

This clone was observed many times. The read ends 3 residues shy of where the CDR3 ends; the end is completed using the germline J gene. J is TRBJ2-3 and V is TRBV7-2; D is unresolved. CDR3 length: 14 amino acids. Between the trimmed V and J ends, which lost 4 bases and 3 bases, there was a span of 11 bases. Germline V lookup: CDR1 SGHTA, CDR2 FQGNSA. CDR3 sequence: CASSSVARTDTQYF. The CDR3 DNA, read in part, is TGTGCCAGCAGCTCCGTAGCTAGGACAGATACG.

To note about this clone: The missing CDR3 end, 3 residues past where the read stops, is filled in from the germline J gene. The chain has TRBV18 and TRBJ1-3, with D unclear. V shed 6 bases and J shed 0 bases, with 12 bases lying between them. This CDR3 spans 15 amino acids. Per the germline V gene, CDR1 is KGHSH and CDR2 is LQKENI. CDR3 DNA, as far as it was read: TGTGCCAGCTCGCCCCCGGCAGGCTCTGGAAACACC. Its translation is CASSPPAGSGNT. The entire CDR3 sequence reads CASSPPAGSGNTIYF.

This clone was observed many times. From the germline J gene comes the end of the CDR3, since the read stops 3 residues before it. This chain uses TRBV5-4 with TRBJ1-2; 9 nucleotides align to TRBD1. The ends lost 4 bases at V and 6 bases at J; junction bases unmatched: 10. This CDR3 has 15 amino acids. Per germline, CDR1 SGHNT and CDR2 YYREEE (reference sequence). CDR3 residues: CASSADRGIGNGYTF. The CDR3 bases that were read are TGTGCCAGCAGCGCCGACAGGGGGATCGGTAATGGC.

This clone has a count of ten or more. The read falls 3 residues short of the CDR3 end, and the missing part is taken from the germline J gene. V gene TRBV7-9 combines with J gene TRBJ2-5; 8 nucleotides align to TRBD1. The CDR3 spans 14 residues. Looked up from germline, CDR1 is SEHNR and CDR2 is FQNEAQ (reference sequence). J gave up 5 bases and V 6 bases, and 8 bases lay outside the gene matches. The DNA read from the CDR3 is TGTGCCAGCAGACAGACAGGGGAGGTGGAGACC. Protein: CASRQTGEVET. The entire CDR3 is CASRQTGEVETQYF.

This clone was recorded at least ten times. The missing CDR3 end, 3 residues past where the read stops, is filled in from the germline J gene. This chain uses TRBV28 with TRBJ2-7, with D maybe TRBD2 (5 bases). Germline V gene data show CDR1 as MDHEN and CDR2 as SYDVKM. The V end was cut by 3 bases, the J end by 3 bases, with 12 bases between. The CDR3 sequence is 14 residues long. CDR3 DNA (partial): TGTGCCAGCAGTTTCCCTGGACTTAGCTACGAG. Translation gives CASSFPGLSYE. The CDR3 in its entirety is CASSFPGLSYEQYF.

This clone was seen many times. The read finishes 3 residues shy of the CDR3 end, and the germline J gene is used to complete it. The genes are TRBV5-4 and TRBJ2-5; 7 bases match TRBD1. This CDR3 is built from 14 residues. V dropped 4 bases and J dropped 2; count of bases not matched to a gene: 5. The germline V gene has CDR1 SGHNT and CDR2 YYREEE (reference sequence). This CDR3 reads CASSPGTDQETQYF. The CDR3 bases that were read are TGTGCCAGCAGCCCCGGGACAGATCAAGAGACC.

This clone was counted at least ten times. The CDR3 end is not reached by the read, which stops 3 residues before it; the germline J gene fills it in. The rearrangement joins TRBV5-4 to TRBJ2-3; D remains unclear. The CDR3 has 12 residues. Germline V gene data show CDR1 as SGHNT and CDR2 as YYREEE (reference sequence). V gave up 3 bases and J gave up 2 bases, with 4 bases separating them. The DNA read from the CDR3 is TGTGCCAGCAGCTCCTACACAGATACG. Protein product: CASSSYTDT. The full CDR3 protein reads CASSSYTDTQYF.

In its sample, this clone was seen many times. CDR3 protein: CAWRGHRTLSPLHF. The sequenced part of the CDR3 DNA is TGTGCCTGGAGGGGACATCGGACGCTTTCACCC. The V and J genes are TRBV30 and TRBJ1-6, with D possibly being TRBD1 (6 bases). The read finishes 3 residues shy of the CDR3 end, and the germline J gene is used to complete it. Germline V lookup: CDR1 GTSNPN, CDR2 SVGIG (reference sequence). This CDR3 comprises 14 residues. The V gene lost 3 bases and the J gene lost 9 bases, with 15 bases spanning the gap.

This clone has at least ten counts. At one end the junction does not follow the germline gene, possibly because of a read error. The missing CDR3 end, 3 residues past where the read stops, is filled in from the germline J gene. This chain links TRBV4-2 with TRBJ2-7; the D gene is possibly TRBD1 (6 bases). In germline, CDR1 is LGHNA, CDR2 YNFKEQ. The CDR3 runs to 13 residues. The part of the CDR3 DNA that was read is TGCGCCAGCAGCCAAGCGCCAGGGGACGAG. Its translation: CASSQAPGDE. The entire CDR3 reads CASSQAPGDEQYF.

This clone has a handful of counts. The read halts 3 residues ahead of the CDR3 end, with the missing end drawn from the germline J gene. The chain carries TRBV2 and TRBJ1-1; D gene uncertain. The CDR3 covers 14 residues. The germline V gene encodes CDR1 SNHLY and CDR2 FYNNEI. The germline V and J ends were trimmed by 5 bases and 1 base, with 11 bases remaining between them. The CDR3 spells CASSFSFSNTEAFF. CDR3 DNA, as far as it was read: TGTGCCAGCAGTTTTTCTTTTTCGAACACTGAA.

In this sample, this clone turned up many times. Read sequence stops 3 residues before the CDR3 end, and the germline J gene provides the missing end. The V call is TRBV19, the J call TRBJ1-1, with 9 bases identical to TRBD1. The CDR3 runs 15 residues. V shed 5 bases, J shed 2 bases, and the junction held 6 bases outside the gene matches. The germline V gene has CDR1 LNHDA and CDR2 SQIVND (reference sequence). CDR3 in amino acids: CASSYPGQGNTEAFF. Incomplete CDR3 DNA: TGTGCCAGTAGTTATCCGGGACAGGGAAACACTGAA. Combining the CDR3 with reference TRBV19 and TRBJ1-1 gives the whole variable domain DGGITQSPKYLFRKEGQNVTLSCEQNLNHDAMYWYRQDPGQGLRLIYYSQIVNDFQKGDIAEGYSVSREKKESFPLTVTSAQKNPTAFYLCASSYPGQGNTEAFFGQGTRLTVV.

This clone has a count of ten or more. The read ends 3 residues before the CDR3 terminus; that terminus is restored from the germline J gene. The V call is TRBV28, the J call TRBJ1-4; D not resolved. This CDR3 contains 12 residues. The germline gives CDR1 MDHEN, CDR2 SYDVKM. V lost 4 bases and J 5 bases, leaving 5 bases between the germline ends. CDR3 loop: CASSYGNEKLFF. CDR3 DNA, as far as it was read: TGTGCCAGCAGTTACGGGAATGAAAAA.

This clone showed up many times. The observed sequence ends 3 residues before the CDR3 terminus, with the missing tail filled in from the germline J gene. The chain carries TRBV6-7 and TRBJ2-2; TRBD2 aligns across 13 bases. TRBV6-7 is an ORF for which the function is uncertain. CDR3 length equals 18 residues. The J segment lost 9 bases and the V segment lost 7 bases, leaving 17 bases of the junction unmatched. CDR3 sequence reads: CASTHATPGTSGTWELFF. Partial CDR3 DNA: TGTGCCAGCACCCATGCGACTCCCGGGACTAGCGGGACTTGGGAG.